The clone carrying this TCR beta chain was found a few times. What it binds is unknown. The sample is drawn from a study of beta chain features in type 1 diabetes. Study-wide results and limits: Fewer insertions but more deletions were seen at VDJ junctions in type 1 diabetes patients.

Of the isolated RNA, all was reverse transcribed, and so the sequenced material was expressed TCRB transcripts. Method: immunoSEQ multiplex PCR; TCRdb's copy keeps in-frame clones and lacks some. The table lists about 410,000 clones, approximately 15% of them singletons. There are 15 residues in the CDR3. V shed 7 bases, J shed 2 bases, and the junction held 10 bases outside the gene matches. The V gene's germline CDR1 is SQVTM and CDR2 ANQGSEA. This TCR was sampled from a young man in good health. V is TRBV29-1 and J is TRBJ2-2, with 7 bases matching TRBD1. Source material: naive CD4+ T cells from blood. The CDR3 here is CSAGPGTANTGELFF. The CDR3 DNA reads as TGCAGCGCCGGACCAGGGACAGCAAACACCGGGGAGCTGTTTTTT.